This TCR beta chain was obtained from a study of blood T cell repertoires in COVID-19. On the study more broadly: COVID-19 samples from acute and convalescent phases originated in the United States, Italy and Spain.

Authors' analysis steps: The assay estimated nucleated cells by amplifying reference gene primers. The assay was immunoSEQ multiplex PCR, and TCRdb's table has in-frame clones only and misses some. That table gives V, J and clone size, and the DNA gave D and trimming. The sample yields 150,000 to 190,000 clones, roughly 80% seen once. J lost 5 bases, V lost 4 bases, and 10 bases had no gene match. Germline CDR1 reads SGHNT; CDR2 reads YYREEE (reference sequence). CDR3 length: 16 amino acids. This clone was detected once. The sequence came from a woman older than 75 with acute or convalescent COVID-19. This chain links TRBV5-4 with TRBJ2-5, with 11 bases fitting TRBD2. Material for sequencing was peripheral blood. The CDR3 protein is CASSPLAGAPGETQYF. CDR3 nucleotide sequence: TGTGCCAGCAGCCCACTAGCGGGAGCCCCCGGGGAGACCCAGTACTTC.